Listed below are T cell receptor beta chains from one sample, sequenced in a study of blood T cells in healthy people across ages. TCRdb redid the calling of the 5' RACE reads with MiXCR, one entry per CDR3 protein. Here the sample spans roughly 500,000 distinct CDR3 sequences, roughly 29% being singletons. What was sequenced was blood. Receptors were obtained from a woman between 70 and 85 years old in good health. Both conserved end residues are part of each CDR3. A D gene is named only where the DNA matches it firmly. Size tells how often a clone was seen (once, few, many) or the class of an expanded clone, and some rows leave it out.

CASSWGRGGANEKLFF | TGCGCCAGCAGCTGGGGGCGAGGAGGCGCTAATGAAAAACTGTTTTTT | NA | NA | TRBJ1-4 | TRBV5-1
CASSYSRRAGQETQYF | TGTGCCAGCAGTTACTCGAGACGAGCGGGGCAAGAGACCCAGTACTTC | TRBD2 | NA | TRBJ2-5 | TRBV6-6
CASSFGTGYETQYF | TGTGCCAGCAGTTTTGGGACAGGGTACGAGACCCAGTACTTC | TRBD1 | NA | TRBJ2-5 | TRBV12-3/TRBV12-4
CASGTSGHEQFF | TGTGCCAGCGGGACTAGCGGGCATGAGCAGTTCTTC | TRBD2 | NA | TRBJ2-1 | TRBV6-5
CASSLNPRGAGANVLTF | TGTGCCAGCAGCTTAAACCCCCGAGGGGCTGGGGCCAACGTCCTGACTTTC | NA | few | TRBJ2-6 | TRBV7-2
CSVEGGKFGYNEQFF | TGCAGCGTTGAGGGAGGGAAATTCGGCTACAATGAGCAGTTCTTC | TRBD2 | NA | TRBJ2-1 | TRBV29-1
CASSQGERGEQYF | TGTGCCAGCAGCCAAGGGGAACGGGGCGAGCAGTACTTC | NA | few | TRBJ2-7 | TRBV4-2
CASSPRLAGGFPSGAEQFF | TGTGCCAGCAGCCCCAGACTAGCGGGGGGGTTTCCGTCTGGTGCTGAGCAGTTCTTC | TRBD2 | NA | TRBJ2-1 | TRBV28
CAGFKDNMNTEAFF | TGTGCCGGGTTCAAGGACAATATGAACACTGAAGCTTTCTTT | NA | NA | TRBJ1-1 | TRBV7-9
CASSTGPNEKLFF | TGTGCTAGCAGCACGGGACCCAATGAAAAACTGTTTTTT | NA | few | TRBJ1-4 | TRBV7-7
CASSLSGQINTGELFF | TGTGCCAGCAGTTTATCGGGACAGATCAACACCGGGGAGCTGTTTTTT | TRBD1 | NA | TRBJ2-2 | TRBV27
CASSPHWDYNEQFF | TGTGCCAGCAGCCCTCACTGGGACTACAATGAGCAGTTCTTC | NA | NA | TRBJ2-1 | TRBV7-8
CASSPFAKNIQYF | TGTGCCAGCAGCCCCTTCGCCAAAAACATTCAGTACTTC | NA | few | TRBJ2-4 | TRBV7-9
CASSYSGSAVNIQYF | TGTGCCAGCAGTTACTCTGGTAGCGCTGTTAACATTCAGTACTTC | NA | NA | TRBJ2-4 | TRBV6-2/TRBV6-3
CSADFGSGSEQYF | TGCAGCGCCGACTTCGGGTCAGGCTCGGAGCAGTACTTC | NA | NA | TRBJ2-7 | TRBV29-1
CASSYSEGGLEQYF | TGTGCCAGCAGTTACTCCGAGGGGGGGCTCGAGCAGTACTTC | NA | many | TRBJ2-7 | TRBV6-6
CSASVGTGYTF | TGCAGTGCTAGTGTCGGGACAGGCTACACCTTC | NA | few | TRBJ1-2 | TRBV20-1
CAGSQDPRGAGANVLTF | TGTGCCGGCAGCCAAGATCCCCGGGGCGCTGGGGCCAACGTCCTGACTTTC | NA | few | TRBJ2-6 | TRBV3-1
CASSQVGSLIYEQYF | TGTGCCAGCAGCCAGGTGGGGTCGCTGATCTACGAGCAGTACTTC | NA | NA | TRBJ2-7 | TRBV3-1
CASSPYPGTENNEQFF | TGTGCCAGCAGCCCATATCCCGGGACAGAAAACAATGAGCAGTTCTTC | TRBD1 | NA | TRBJ2-1 | TRBV14
CAWNLDFTSTGELFF | TGTGCCTGGAATCTAGACTTCACCTCCACCGGGGAGCTGTTTTTT | NA | NA | TRBJ2-2 | TRBV30
CASSTGTSGASEQFF | TGTGCCAGCAGCACCGGGACTAGCGGGGCCAGTGAGCAGTTCTTC | TRBD2 | few | TRBJ2-1 | TRBV11-2
CSVVSGQETQYF | TGCAGCGTTGTCAGCGGACAAGAGACCCAGTACTTC | NA | NA | TRBJ2-5 | TRBV29-1
CASSQVGFGETQYF | TGTGCCAGCAGCCAAGTGGGGTTTGGAGAGACCCAGTACTTC | NA | NA | TRBJ2-5 | TRBV4-2
CASSKYTGNYGYTF | TGTGCCAGCAGCAAATATACAGGGAACTATGGCTACACCTTC | NA | many | TRBJ1-2 | TRBV12-3/TRBV12-4